This is a list of T cell receptor beta chains from one sample in a study of shared clonotypes between healthy human individuals. Here immunoSEQ multiplex PCR was the method, and the copy in TCRdb shows in-frame clones only, minus some. The sample yields roughly 550,000 clones, around 95% seen once. The source material was naive CD8+ T cells sorted from blood. The receptors were gathered from a woman in her 30s in good health. Both conserved end residues are part of each CDR3. Each record gives: D gene, J gene, clone size, V gene, CDR3 DNA, CDR3 protein. D genes are given only for firm matches. Part of the rows lack a size; the others show once, few, many or a class for expanded clones.

D: -; J: TRBJ2-7; size: -; V: TRBV5-8; DNA: TGTGCCAGCAGCTCGGTGACAGAGAGCTCCTACGAGCAGTACTTC; CDR3: CASSSVTESSYEQYF
D: -; J: TRBJ1-5; size: -; V: TRBV27; DNA: TGTGCCAGCAGTTTACAGGGCAATCAGCCCCAGCATTTT; CDR3: CASSLQGNQPQHF
D: -; J: TRBJ1-5; size: -; V: TRBV11-2; DNA: TGTGCCAGCAGCTTTAATTTTATTAAGGCAGGGAGCGGTCAGCCCCAGCATTTT; CDR3: CASSFNFIKAGSGQPQHF
D: -; J: TRBJ2-2; size: once; V: TRBV30; DNA: TGTGCCTGGAGTGTGGGGGGCACCGGGGAGCTGTTTTTT; CDR3: CAWSVGGTGELFF
D: -; J: TRBJ2-7; size: -; V: TRBV15; DNA: TGTGCCACCAGCGGCCGGGACTCCTCCTACGAGCAGTACTTC; CDR3: CATSGRDSSYEQYF
D: TRBD1; J: TRBJ2-3; size: -; V: TRBV5-1; DNA: TGCGCCACCGCGAACAGGGGCGTCACAGATACGCAGTATTTT; CDR3: CATANRGVTDTQYF
D: TRBD1; J: TRBJ2-4; size: few; V: TRBV28; DNA: TGTGCCAGCAGTTACACCCGGGACAGGGGGACCAAAAACATTCAGTACTTC; CDR3: CASSYTRDRGTKNIQYF
D: TRBD2; J: TRBJ2-7; size: -; V: TRBV19; DNA: TGTGCCAGTAGTAACCGGATCGGGGGGGCCTCCTACGAGCAGTACTTC; CDR3: CASSNRIGGASYEQYF
D: -; J: TRBJ2-7; size: -; V: TRBV5-6; DNA: TGTGCCAGCAGCTTGGCGTCAGGGGGGTTCTACGAGCAGTACTTC; CDR3: CASSLASGGFYEQYF
D: -; J: TRBJ2-3; size: -; V: TRBV6-5; DNA: TGTGCCAGCAGCCTAGGGACTGCAGATACGCAGTATTTT; CDR3: CASSLGTADTQYF
D: -; J: TRBJ1-5; size: -; V: TRBV30; DNA: TGTGCCTGGAGTGTGGGGAAGAATCAGCCCCAGCATTTT; CDR3: CAWSVGKNQPQHF
D: TRBD1; J: TRBJ2-7; size: -; V: TRBV28; DNA: TGTGCCAGCAGCGCCGGGACAGCCTACGAGCAGTACTTC; CDR3: CASSAGTAYEQYF
D: TRBD1; J: TRBJ2-5; size: -; V: TRBV4-1; DNA: TGCGCCAGCAGCAACAGACAGGGAAAACAAGAGACCCAGTACTTC; CDR3: CASSNRQGKQETQYF
D: TRBD1; J: TRBJ2-3; size: -; V: TRBV27; DNA: TGTGCCAGCAGTACAGGGGCAGATACGCAGTATTTT; CDR3: CASSTGADTQYF
D: -; J: TRBJ2-1; size: -; V: TRBV27; DNA: TGTGCCAGCAGTTTGGGGGGACCAGCGCCCTACAATGAGCAGTTCTTC; CDR3: CASSLGGPAPYNEQFF
D: -; J: TRBJ1-1; size: -; V: TRBV29-1; DNA: TGCAGCGTTGAAGCGGAAACCACCCTGAATAGAGTCACTGAAGCTTTCTTT; CDR3: CSVEAETTLNRVTEAFF
D: -; J: TRBJ2-1; size: -; V: TRBV6-4; DNA: TGTGCCAGCAGTGACGAGGGCGGGGAGCAGTTCTTC; CDR3: CASSDEGGEQFF
D: TRBD1; J: TRBJ2-7; size: -; V: TRBV4-1; DNA: TGCGCCAGCAGCCAAGTGGTCCGGGACAGGGGGCTCTACGAGCAGTACTTC; CDR3: CASSQVVRDRGLYEQYF
D: -; J: TRBJ2-7; size: -; V: TRBV28; DNA: TGTGCCAGCAGTTTAGGGGGGACAATTCCTTTCGAGCAGTACTTC; CDR3: CASSLGGTIPFEQYF
D: -; J: TRBJ1-1; size: -; V: TRBV6-5; DNA: TGTGCCAGTCAGTTGGGGGTCGAAGCTTTCTTT; CDR3: CASQLGVEAFF
D: -; J: TRBJ2-7; size: once; V: TRBV5-1; DNA: TGCGCCAGCAGCCCTAGGACGGAGTCAACTTCCTACGAGCAGTACTTC; CDR3: CASSPRTESTSYEQYF
D: TRBD2; J: TRBJ2-5; size: once; V: TRBV11-1; DNA: TGTGCCAGCAGCTTCGGCGGGAGGGCTCCAGAGACCCAGTACTTC; CDR3: CASSFGGRAPETQYF
D: -; J: TRBJ1-3; size: -; V: TRBV27; DNA: TGTGCCAGCAGTTTATCGGCAGGGGTGGGTGGAAACACCATATATTTT; CDR3: CASSLSAGVGGNTIYF
D: -; J: TRBJ1-4; size: -; V: TRBV11-2; DNA: TGTGCCAGCAGCTTAGGCTGGGGCCCCCCCGAGGATGAAAAACTGTTTTTT; CDR3: CASSLGWGPPEDEKLFF
D: -; J: TRBJ1-1; size: -; V: TRBV27; DNA: TGTGCCAGCAGTTTACGAGAGGGGATCACTGAAGCTTTCTTT; CDR3: CASSLREGITEAFF
D: TRBD2; J: TRBJ2-7; size: -; V: TRBV2; DNA: TGTGCCAGCTGTAGCGGGAGTTACGAGCAGTACTTC; CDR3: CASCSGSYEQYF
D: -; J: TRBJ2-2; size: -; V: TRBV29-1; DNA: TGCAGCGTTGAAGATATTAACACCGGGGAGCTGTTTTTT; CDR3: CSVEDINTGELFF
D: -; J: TRBJ1-5; size: -; V: TRBV27; DNA: TGTGCCAGCAGTTTATCGTGGGGGGATAGCAATCAGCCCCAGCATTTT; CDR3: CASSLSWGDSNQPQHF
D: -; J: TRBJ2-7; size: -; V: TRBV11-2; DNA: TGTGCCAGCAGCTTAGATGGTGGGTGGGCATTAGTCTACGAGCAGTACTTC; CDR3: CASSLDGGWALVYEQYF
D: -; J: TRBJ2-7; size: -; V: TRBV7-9; DNA: TGTGCCAGCAGCTTAGCCCAGTTCTACGAGCAGTACTTC; CDR3: CASSLAQFYEQYF
D: TRBD2; J: TRBJ2-3; size: -; V: TRBV13; DNA: TGTGCCAGCAGGCTAGGACTAGCGTCAGATACGCAGTATTTT; CDR3: CASRLGLASDTQYF
D: -; J: TRBJ2-1; size: -; V: TRBV13; DNA: TGTGCCAGCAGCTCCGAGGACTATAATGAGCAGTTCTTC; CDR3: CASSSEDYNEQFF
D: TRBD1; J: TRBJ2-1; size: few; V: TRBV4-1; DNA: TGCGCCAGCAGCCATACAGGGGATGAGCAGTTCTTC; CDR3: CASSHTGDEQFF
D: -; J: TRBJ1-1; size: -; V: TRBV19; DNA: TGTGCCAGTAGTATGGGCTCGGTCGGCACTGAAGCTTTCTTT; CDR3: CASSMGSVGTEAFF
D: TRBD1; J: TRBJ1-1; size: -; V: TRBV5-5; DNA: TGTGCCAGCAGCCGCATTGGGACAGGGGGCACTGAAGCTTTCTTT; CDR3: CASSRIGTGGTEAFF
D: -; J: TRBJ2-2; size: -; V: TRBV11-2; DNA: TGTGCCAGCAGCTTCGGACGGTCGAACACCGGGGAGCTGTTTTTT; CDR3: CASSFGRSNTGELFF
D: -; J: TRBJ2-1; size: -; V: TRBV6-5; DNA: TGTGCCAGCAGTCCCCTGGGATACAATGAGCAGTTCTTC; CDR3: CASSPLGYNEQFF
D: -; J: TRBJ1-1; size: few; V: TRBV4-1; DNA: TGCGCCAGCAGACTAGACAAGAACACTGAAGCTTTCTTT; CDR3: CASRLDKNTEAFF
D: TRBD1; J: TRBJ2-5; size: once; V: TRBV15; DNA: TGTGCCACCAGCAGACCCGACAGGGTTGAGGAAGAGGAGACCCAGTACTTC; CDR3: CATSRPDRVEEEETQYF
D: -; J: TRBJ2-7; size: -; V: TRBV5-4; DNA: TGTGCCAGCAGCGACCCGGCCAGGGCGAATTACGAGCAGTACTTC; CDR3: CASSDPARANYEQYF
D: -; J: TRBJ2-7; size: -; V: TRBV7-8; DNA: TGTGCCAGCAGCTTAGGGTTGGGGACGGTCTACTACGAGCAGTACTTC; CDR3: CASSLGLGTVYYEQYF
D: -; J: TRBJ2-7; size: -; V: TRBV28; DNA: TGTGCCAGCAGCCACGAAAGACTAGTCGGCGAGCAGTACTTC; CDR3: CASSHERLVGEQYF